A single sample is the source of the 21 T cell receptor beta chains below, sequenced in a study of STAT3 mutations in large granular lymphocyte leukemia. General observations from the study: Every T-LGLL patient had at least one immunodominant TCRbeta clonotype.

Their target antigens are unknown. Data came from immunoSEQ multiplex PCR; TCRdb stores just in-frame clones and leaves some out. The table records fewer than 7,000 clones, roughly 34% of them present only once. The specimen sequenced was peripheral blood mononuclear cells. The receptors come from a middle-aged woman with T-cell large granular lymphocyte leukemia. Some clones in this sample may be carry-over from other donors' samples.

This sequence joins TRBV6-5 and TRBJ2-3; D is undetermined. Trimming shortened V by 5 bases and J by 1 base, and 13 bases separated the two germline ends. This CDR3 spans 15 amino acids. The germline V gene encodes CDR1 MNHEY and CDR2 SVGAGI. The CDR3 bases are TGTGCCAGCAGTCCCCTGACACCCCGCACAGATACGCAGTATTTT. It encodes CASSPLTPRTDTQYF.

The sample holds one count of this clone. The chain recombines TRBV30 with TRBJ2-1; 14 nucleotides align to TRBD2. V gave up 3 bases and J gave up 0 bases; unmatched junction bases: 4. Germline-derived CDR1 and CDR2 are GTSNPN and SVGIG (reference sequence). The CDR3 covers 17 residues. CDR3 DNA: TGTGCCTGGAGGAGACTAGCGGGGGGGAGCTCCTACAATGAGCAGTTCTTC. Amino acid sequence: CAWRRLAGGSSYNEQFF.

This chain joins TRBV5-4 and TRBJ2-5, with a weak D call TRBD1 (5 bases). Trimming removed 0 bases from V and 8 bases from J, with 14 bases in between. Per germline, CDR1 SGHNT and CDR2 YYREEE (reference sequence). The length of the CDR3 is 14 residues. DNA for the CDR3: TGTGCCAGCAGCTTGGGGGCCAGGGAAGGAACCCAGTACTTC. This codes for CASSLGAREGTQYF.

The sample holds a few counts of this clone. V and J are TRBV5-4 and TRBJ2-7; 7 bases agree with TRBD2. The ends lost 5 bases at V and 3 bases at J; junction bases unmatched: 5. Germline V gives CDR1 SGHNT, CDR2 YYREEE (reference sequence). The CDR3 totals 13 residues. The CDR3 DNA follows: TGTGCCAGCAGGGCGTCTAGCGGCTACGAGCAGTACTTC. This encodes CASRASSGYEQYF. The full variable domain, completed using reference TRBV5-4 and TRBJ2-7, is ETGVTQSPTHLIKTRGQQVTLRCSSQSGHNTVSWYQQALGQGPQFIFQYYREEENGRGNFPPRFSGLQFPNYSSELNVNALELDDSALYLCASRASSGYEQYFGPGTRLTVT.

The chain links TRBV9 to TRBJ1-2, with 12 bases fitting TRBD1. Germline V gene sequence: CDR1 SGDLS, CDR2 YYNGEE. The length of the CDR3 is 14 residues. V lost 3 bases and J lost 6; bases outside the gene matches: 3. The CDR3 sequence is CASSGGQGANGYTF. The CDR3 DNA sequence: TGTGCCAGCAGCGGGGGACAGGGGGCGAATGGCTACACCTTC. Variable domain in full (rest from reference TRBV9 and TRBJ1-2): DSGVTQTPKHLITATGQRVTLRCSPRSGDLSVYWYQQSLDQGLQFLIQYYNGEERAKGNILERFSAQQFPDLHSELNLSSLELGDSALYFCASSGGQGANGYTFGSGTRLTVV.

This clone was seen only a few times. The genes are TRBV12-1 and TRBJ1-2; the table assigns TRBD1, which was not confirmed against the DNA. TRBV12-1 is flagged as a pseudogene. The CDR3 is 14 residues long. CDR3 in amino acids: CASSKEQGGYGYTF. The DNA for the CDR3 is TGTGCCAGCAGCAAAGAACAGGGGGGGTATGGCTACACCTTC.

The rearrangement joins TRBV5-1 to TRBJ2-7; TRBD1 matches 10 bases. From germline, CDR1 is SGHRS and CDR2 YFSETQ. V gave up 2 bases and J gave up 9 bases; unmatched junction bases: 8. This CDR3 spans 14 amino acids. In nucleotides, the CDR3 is TGCGCCAGCAGCTTTCCGGGACAGGGGCCGGTGCAGTACTTC. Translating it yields CASSFPGQGPVQYF.

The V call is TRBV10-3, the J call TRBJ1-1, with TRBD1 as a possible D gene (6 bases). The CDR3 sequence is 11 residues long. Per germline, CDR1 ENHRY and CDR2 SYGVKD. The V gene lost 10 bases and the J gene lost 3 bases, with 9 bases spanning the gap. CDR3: CATGVDTEAFF. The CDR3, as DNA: TGTGCCACAGGGGTGGACACTGAAGCTTTCTTT.

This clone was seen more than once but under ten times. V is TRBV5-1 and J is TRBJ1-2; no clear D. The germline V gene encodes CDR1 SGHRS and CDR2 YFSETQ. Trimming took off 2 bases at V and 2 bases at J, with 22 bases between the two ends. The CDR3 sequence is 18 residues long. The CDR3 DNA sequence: TGCGCCAGCAGCTTTGATCTACGGACCGTGGCCTCCAACTATGGCTACACCTTC. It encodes CASSFDLRTVASNYGYTF. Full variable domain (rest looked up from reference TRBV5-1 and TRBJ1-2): KAGVTQTPRYLIKTRGQQVTLSCSPISGHRSVSWYQQTPGQGLQFLFEYFSETQRNKGNFPGRFSGRQFSNSRSEMNVSTLELGDSALYLCASSFDLRTVASNYGYTFGSGTRLTVV.

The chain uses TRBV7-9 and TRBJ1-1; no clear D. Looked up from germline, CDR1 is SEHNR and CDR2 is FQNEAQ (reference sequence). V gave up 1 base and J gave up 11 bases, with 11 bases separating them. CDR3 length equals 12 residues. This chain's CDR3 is CASSLEALGAFF. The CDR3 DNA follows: TGTGCCAGCAGCTTAGAGGCCCTGGGGGCTTTCTTT. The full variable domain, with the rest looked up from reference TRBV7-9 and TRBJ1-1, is DTGVSQNPRHKITKRGQNVTFRCDPISEHNRLYWYRQTLGQGPEFLTYFQNEAQLEKSRLLSDRFSAERPKGSFSTLEIQRTEQGDSAMYLCASSLEALGAFFGQGTRLTVV.

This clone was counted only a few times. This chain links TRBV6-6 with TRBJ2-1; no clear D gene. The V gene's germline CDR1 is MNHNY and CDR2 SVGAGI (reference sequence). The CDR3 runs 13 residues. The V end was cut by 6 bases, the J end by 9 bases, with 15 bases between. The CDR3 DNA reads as TGTGCCAGCAGCTATACCCCAGAAGGTGAGCAGTTCTTC. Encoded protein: CASSYTPEGEQFF.

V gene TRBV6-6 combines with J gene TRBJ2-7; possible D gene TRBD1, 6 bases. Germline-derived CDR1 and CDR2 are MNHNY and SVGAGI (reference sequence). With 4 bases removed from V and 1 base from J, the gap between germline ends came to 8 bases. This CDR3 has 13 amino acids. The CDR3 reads CASSSGASYEQYF. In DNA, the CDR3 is TGTGCCAGCAGTTCAGGGGCTTCCTACGAGCAGTACTTC.

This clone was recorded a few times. The CDR3 bases are TGTGCCAGTAGTATGAAGTCCGGGACTAGGTACTACGAGCAGTACTTC. This codes for CASSMKSGTRYYEQYF. The rearrangement links TRBV19 to TRBJ2-7; TRBD2 matches at 8 bases. This CDR3 region has 16 residues. Trimming took 3 bases from V and 3 from J; bases not matched to a gene: 10. Germline assignment: CDR1 LNHDA and CDR2 SQIVND (reference sequence).

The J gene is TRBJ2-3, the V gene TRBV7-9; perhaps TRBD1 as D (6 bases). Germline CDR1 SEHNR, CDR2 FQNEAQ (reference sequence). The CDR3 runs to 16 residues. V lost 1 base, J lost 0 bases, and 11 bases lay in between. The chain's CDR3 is CASSLGAGESTDTQYF. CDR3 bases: TGTGCCAGCAGCTTAGGGGCAGGGGAAAGCACAGATACGCAGTATTTT.

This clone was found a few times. The CDR3 protein is CASSPTTGGYTF. CDR3 in DNA: TGTGCCAGCAGCCCAACGACCGGGGGCTACACCTTC. J is TRBJ1-2 and V is TRBV5-6; no clear D. V was cut by 4 bases and J by 8 bases, with 12 bases left in between. The CDR3 has 12 residues. Germline values: CDR1 SGHDT, CDR2 YYEEEE.

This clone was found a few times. The CDR3 here is CASSGSGYEQYF. The CDR3 DNA sequence: TGCGCCAGCAGCGGAAGTGGCTACGAGCAGTACTTC. V usage is TRBV5-1 and J usage is TRBJ2-7; no definite D call. CDR1 and CDR2 from the germline V gene are SGHRS and YFSETQ. The V end was cut by 4 bases, the J end by 3 bases, with 8 bases between. There are 12 residues in the CDR3.

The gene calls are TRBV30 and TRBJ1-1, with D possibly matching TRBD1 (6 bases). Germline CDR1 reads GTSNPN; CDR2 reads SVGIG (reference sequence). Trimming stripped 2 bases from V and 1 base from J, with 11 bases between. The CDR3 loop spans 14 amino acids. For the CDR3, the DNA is TGTGCCTGGAGTCCCCGAGGGGGGAACACTGAAGCTTTCTTT. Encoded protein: CAWSPRGGNTEAFF. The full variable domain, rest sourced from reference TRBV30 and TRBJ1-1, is SQTIHQWPATLVQPVGSPLSLECTVEGTSNPNLYWYRQAAGRGLQLLFYSVGIGQISSEVPQNLSASRPQDRQFILSSKKLLLSDSGFYLCAWSPRGGNTEAFFGQGTRLTVV.

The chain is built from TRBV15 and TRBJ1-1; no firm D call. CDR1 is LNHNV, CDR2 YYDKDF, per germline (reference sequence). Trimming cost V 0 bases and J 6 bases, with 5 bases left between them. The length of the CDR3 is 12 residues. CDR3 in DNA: TGTGCCACCAGCAGAGATGTCGCTGAAGCTTTCTTT. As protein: CATSRDVAEAFF.

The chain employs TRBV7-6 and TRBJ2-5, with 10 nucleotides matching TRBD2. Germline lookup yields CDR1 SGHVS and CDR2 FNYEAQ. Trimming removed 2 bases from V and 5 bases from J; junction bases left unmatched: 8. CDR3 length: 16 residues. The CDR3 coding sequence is TGTGCCAGCAGCTTACTAGCGGGGGCACCCTGGGAGACCCAGTACTTC. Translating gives CASSLLAGAPWETQYF.

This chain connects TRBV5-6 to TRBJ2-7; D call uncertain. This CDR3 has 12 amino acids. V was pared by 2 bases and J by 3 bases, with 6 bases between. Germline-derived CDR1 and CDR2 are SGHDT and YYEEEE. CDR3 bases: TGTGCCAGCAGCTTTATAAGCTACGAGCAGTACTTC. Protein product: CASSFISYEQYF.

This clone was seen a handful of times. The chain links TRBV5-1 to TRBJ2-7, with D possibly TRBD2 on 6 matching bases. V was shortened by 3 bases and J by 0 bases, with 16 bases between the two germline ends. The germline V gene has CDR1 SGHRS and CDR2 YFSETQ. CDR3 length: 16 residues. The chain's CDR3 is CASSSGLAGLSYEQYF. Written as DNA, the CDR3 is TGCGCCAGCAGCTCCGGACTTGCGGGGCTCTCCTACGAGCAGTACTTC.